A selection of T cell receptor beta chains follows, all from one sample in a study of T cells after yellow fever vaccination. TCRdb re-called the 5' RACE reads through MiXCR, storing one row per CDR3 protein. This table holds more than 55,000 distinct CDR3 sequences, less than 8.5% found once. Sample: CD8+ T cells sorted from PBMCs, taken 15 days after the yellow fever booster vaccination. These receptors all come from a man aged 30 to 45 who received the YFV17D yellow fever vaccine. Each CDR3 is given with its conserved first and last residue.

TRBV7-2,13,TRBJ1-5,CASSFSGNQPQHF
TRBV20-1,16,TRBJ1-2,CSAIVPGDRGLLGYTF
TRBV2,15,TRBJ2-1,CASSESGEDYNEQFF
TRBV4-3,13,TRBJ2-1,CASSQEGYNEQFF
TRBV6-2/TRBV6-3,14,TRBJ2-2,CASSGDRYTGELFF
TRBV19,14,TRBJ2-1,CASSSPPMDNEQFF
TRBV30,12,TRBJ1-2,CAWSAGARGYTF
TRBV29-1,15,TRBJ2-5,CSVEDLGSGQETQYF
TRBV5-1,15,TRBJ2-7,CASSLVPSGSYEQYF
TRBV5-5,13,TRBJ1-1,CASSLEGLPEAFF
TRBV5-6,14,TRBJ1-1,CASSLAGPNTEAFF
TRBV28,14,TRBJ2-7,CASSRDPGSYEQYF
TRBV11-3,14,TRBJ2-7,CASSLSASGGEQYF
TRBV3-1,15,TRBJ1-5,CASSKTGTGVQPQHF
TRBV4-3,19,TRBJ2-3,CASSPAGRPTSGSWDTQYF
TRBV6-6,17,TRBJ2-1,CASSYLNRDRVIDEQFF
TRBV15,13,TRBJ2-3,CAISGIAADTQYF
TRBV6-5,13,TRBJ1-1,CASSYTGADEAFF
TRBV5-1,14,TRBJ2-7,CASTIAGGAYEQYF
TRBV7-8,15,TRBJ2-1,CASSLVSSSYNEQFF
TRBV20-1,22,TRBJ2-7,CSARGVATALGIAGGPVYEQYF
TRBV27,14,TRBJ2-7,CASSLPGTGNEQYF